This T cell receptor (beta chain) was profiled in a study of shared clonotypes between healthy human individuals (dated by TCRdb to about 2020). Context from the whole study: A few men and two women, aged 18 to 49 years, made up the cohort. Per donor, three plates each were used for CD4 naive and CD4 memory, two for CD8 naive, and one for CD8 memory. To estimate repertoire size and how much clonotypes are shared between individuals, the study performed deep sequencing of blood TCR repertoires from roughly five healthy adults. To increase sequencing depth and limit assay-specific biases, different laboratories used diverse techniques to prepare libraries and sequence TCR repertoires. Each donor's leukapheresis produced roughly between roughly 0.9 and 8.9 billion PBMCs. General study outcomes and caveats: Sampling was restricted to blood, and TCR repertoires in tissues likely differ from the TCR repertoires found in blood. Estimated clonotype richness was generally larger for naive than for memory subsets. Clonotypes shared by all four sorted-subset donors showed higher generation probabilities than non-shared clonotypes. The small number of donors limited the genetic and exposure-history diversity represented. Even with the large sequencing depth, rarefaction of the sorted-subset datasets indicated that sequencing was incomplete. Across a few donors, about 5% of naive CD4, 3% to 3.5% of naive CD8, about 2.3% of memory CD4, and about 0.44% of memory CD8 clonotypes were shared. Pairwise subsampling indicated that sequencing depth was expected to affect the degree of clonotype sharing among donors.

For this clone: Its antigen specificity is not known. No qualities accompany the bases; no much larger clone lies one base away.

The donors were healthy, HIV-negative adults with no recently reported acute infections or vaccinations. Every donor was a Caucasian adult living in Nashville, Tennessee, USA. CD4+ T cells were enriched by magnetic negative selection; naive cells were then positively selected on CD45RA, and the negative fraction formed the memory subset. Blood was collected by leukapheresis, and PBMCs were isolated by Ficoll-Histopaque density gradient centrifugation and then cryopreserved in liquid nitrogen vapor phase. Analytical flow cytometry was used to check the purity and quantity of each magnetically sorted T cell population. Each sorted fraction had its genomic DNA isolated and then quantified by UV absorbance on a Nanodrop 2000c. Taken from cysteine to phenylalanine, the CDR3 has 12 residues. Only CDR3 DNA remains: 36 bases, in frame from the first base. Relative to germline, V is 2 bases shorter and J is 10 bases shorter, with 6 bases between their ends. CDR1 and CDR2 are drawn from the germline V gene: MNHEY, SVGAGI.

TCR CDR3 regions were amplified from genomic DNA by multiplex PCR using the deep immunoSEQ assay. Extracted genomic DNA from each cell subset was distributed evenly across all wells of several immunoSEQ 96-well plates, and each plate was treated as a replicate. For sorted subsets, roughly 200 ng genomic DNA, equal to 25,000 to 35,000 T cell genomes, was loaded into each replicate PCR. Purified libraries were quantified with a Qubit 3.0 fluorometer, sized on a Bioanalyzer 2100, and re-quantified with the KAPA Library Quantification kit. Every immunoSEQ 96-well plate was sequenced on a dedicated single-read 150-cycle Illumina NextSeq 550 flow cell. Per the source publication's procedure: Because the immunoSEQ output held only junctional sequences and lacked quality scores, the filtering could not match the filtering applied to full-length reads. Sequences were annotated with PyIR, a Python wrapper for IgBLAST v1.9, and V/J genes and CDR3 were assigned using IMGT germline references. Reads were removed for weak V/J assignments (E-value above 1e-6), missing CDR3, stop codons, out-of-frame junctions, or ambiguous translated residues. V3J clonotypes were defined as sequences sharing the same inferred V gene, J gene, and CDR3 amino acid sequence. The percentage overlap between two repertoires was calculated by dividing the number of shared unique clonotypes by the size of the smaller repertoire. Richness of each repertoire was evaluated using RTK rarefaction, the Chao1 estimator, and Recon v2.1 estimates of unobserved clonotypes. OLGA was used to compute generation probabilities for all TCRbeta clonotypes that the gDNA method yielded from a few donors. Imported from immuneACCESS, the table was reduced by TCRdb to in-frame sequences with V and J called. These copies leave out some clones; in studies compared against another copy, an unresolved V gene accounts for under half, and the cause of the remainder is not known. The D gene and trimming were derived from the DNA, and the V and J assignments and clone size from that table. The table for this sample lists fewer than 2.5 million clones; approximately 93% of them were counted only once. The ten top clones hold approximately 0.37% of the sample.

Here the chain combines TRBV6-5 and TRBJ1-6, with the D gene call left open. The sequencing sample was made of naive CD4+ T cells from PBMCs. The cell subset or site label, read with the paper, signifies: CD45RA+ positively selected. This receptor was taken from a man aged 18-30 years in good health. Some clones in this sample may be carry-over from other donors' samples. The DNA sequence is given as TGTGCCAGCAGTTACGGAAGATCACCCCTCCACTTT. This is translated as CASSYGRSPLHF.